The T cell receptor (beta chain) described here comes from a study of graft-versus-host responses after intestinal transplantation. Study details: Recipients underwent multivisceral, liver-intestinal, or isolated intestinal transplants. Anti-thymocyte globulin induction, then tacrolimus and steroids for about three years, went to all recipients. Notes on the study in general: Levels of circulating GvH clones at their peak were associated with early post-transplant HvG declines.

Details on this clone: Its specificity is unknown.

TCRdb's table, derived via immunoSEQ multiplex PCR, lists solely in-frame clones and lacks some. This table holds 99,000 or so clones, more than 75% found once. Germline trimming cut 5 bases from V and 3 bases from J; bases unmatched to any gene: 5. The CDR3 loop spans 15 amino acids. CDR1 and CDR2 (germline): MNHNY, SVGAGI (reference sequence). The sequence was obtained from a human patient who received an intestinal transplant, so some T cells may come from the graft donor. The chain couples TRBV6-6 to TRBJ2-2, with 8 bases lining up with TRBD1. Sequences were derived from PBMCs, sampled 255 days after intestinal transplant. This CDR3 reads CASSPGTGDTGELFF. DNA of the CDR3: TGTGCCAGCAGTCCCGGGACAGGAGACACCGGGGAGCTGTTTTTT.